One and the same sample provided the 27 T cell receptor beta chains below, sequenced in a study of T cells in Graves' hyperthyroidism and ophthalmopathy. It was RNA transcripts that yielded the amplified TCR beta CDR3 regions. First-round RT-PCR with HTBI primers amplified the TCR CDR3 region. TCRdb re-analysed the multiplex PCR reads in MiXCR, keeping a single row per CDR3 protein. Seen here are 500,000 to 800,000 distinct CDR3 sequences, less than 45% observed once, and the top ten hold under 8%. Sequencing was done on a sample of peripheral blood or thyroid tissue (not recorded which). These receptors were obtained from an adult man with Graves' disease, either hyperthyroidism or ophthalmopathy (not recorded which).

This clonotype was recorded at least ten times. The chain recombines TRBV25-1 with TRBJ1-1, with TRBD1 matching 8 bases. This CDR3 region has 16 residues. Germline V CDR1 and CDR2: MGHDK, SYGVNS. The J segment lost 3 bases and the V segment lost 4 bases, leaving 10 bases of the junction unmatched. The CDR3: CASSATRGQGYTEAFF. The CDR3 bases are TGTGCCAGCAGTGCGACAAGAGGACAGGGTTACACTGAAGCTTTCTTT. Full variable domain (rest looked up from reference TRBV25-1 and TRBJ1-1): EADIYQTPRYLVIGTGKKITLECSQTMGHDKMYWYQQDPGMELHLIHYSYGVNSTEKGDLSSESTVSRIRTEHFPLTLESARPSHTSQYLCASSATRGQGYTEAFFGQGTRLTVV.

The gene calls are TRBV20-1 and TRBJ2-5; D unclear. This CDR3 has 13 amino acids. The V end was cut by 2 bases, the J end by 2 bases, with 9 bases between. Germline V CDR1 and CDR2: DFQATT, SNEGSKA (reference sequence). CDR3 nucleotides: TGCAGTGCTAGATTGGCTCCGCAAGAGACCCAGTACTTC. Protein product: CSARLAPQETQYF.

This clonotype has just a few counts. V is TRBV7-9 and J is TRBJ2-7, with 8 bases lining up with TRBD2. This CDR3 has 15 residues. Germline V gives CDR1 SEHNR, CDR2 FQNEAQ (reference sequence). With 4 bases clipped from V and 1 base from J, the junction kept 6 bases outside the gene matches. The CDR3 here is CASSSPIAGSYEQYF. DNA of the CDR3: TGTGCCAGCAGCTCTCCCATAGCGGGGTCCTACGAGCAGTACTTC.

The J gene is TRBJ1-2, the V gene TRBV7-2; 9 nucleotides align to TRBD1. Germline assignment: CDR1 SGHTA and CDR2 FQGNSA. V dropped 5 bases and J dropped 5; count of bases not matched to a gene: 15. CDR3 length: 17 residues. The CDR3 DNA sequence: TGTGCCAGCAGCCGGGACAGGGCTCCTTCGGTGTGGTATGGCTACACCTTC. Its protein is CASSRDRAPSVWYGYTF.

This clonotype was observed at least ten times. V and J are TRBV29-1 and TRBJ1-3; no reliable D call. V was clipped by 7 bases and J by 3 bases, with 7 bases between them. Germline values: CDR1 SQVTM, CDR2 ANQGSEA. This CDR3 contains 11 residues. This chain's CDR3 is CSARDGNTIYF. In DNA, the CDR3 is TGCAGCGCCCGGGATGGAAACACCATATATTTT.

The chain recombines TRBV5-1 with TRBJ1-2, with unresolved D. The CDR3 consists of 13 residues. Germline V gene data show CDR1 as SGHRS and CDR2 as YFSETQ. Trimming pared 7 bases from V and 3 bases from J, leaving 13 bases between. The chain's CDR3 is CASSRNADYGYTF. The CDR3 region has the DNA TGCGCCAGCTCCAGGAACGCAGACTATGGCTACACCTTC.

The chain is built from TRBV2 and TRBJ1-1; D is ambiguous. The CDR3 sequence is 11 residues long. Germline lookup yields CDR1 SNHLY and CDR2 FYNNEI. Trimming stripped 4 bases from V and 9 bases from J, with 9 bases between. DNA for the CDR3: TGTGCCAGCAGTGGGACGACTCAAGCTTTCTTT. This codes for CASSGTTQAFF.

This sequence joins TRBV20-1 and TRBJ1-5; unclear D gene. V dropped 2 bases and J dropped 7 bases, with 15 bases sitting between them. CDR1 DFQATT and CDR2 SNEGSKA come from the germline V gene (reference sequence). CDR3 length: 14 amino acids. CDR3 nucleotide sequence: TGCAGTGCTAGATCCGGGGATCTTCGACAGCCCCAGCATTTT. It yields the protein CSARSGDLRQPQHF.

This clonotype was detected a few times. The chain links TRBV12-3 or TRBV12-4 to TRBJ1-3, with 8 nucleotides matching TRBD1. There are 14 residues in the CDR3. The V gene end was trimmed by 5 bases and the J gene end by 8 bases; junction bases not matched to a gene: 8. The chain's CDR3 is CASSLRGPRDTIYF. CDR3 nucleotides: TGTGCCAGCAGTCTCAGGGGGCCGCGGGACACCATATATTTT.

The V gene is TRBV27, the J gene TRBJ2-6; D may be TRBD1 (7 bases). Germline CDR1 reads MNHEY; CDR2 reads SMNVEV (reference sequence). V was trimmed by 10 bases and J by 11 bases, leaving 9 bases between them. The CDR3 is 10 amino acids. The CDR3 sequence is CAIRGDVLTF. As DNA, the CDR3 is TGTGCCATCAGGGGGGACGTCCTGACTTTC.

This chain joins TRBV2 and TRBJ2-3; D could derive from TRBD1 or TRBD2 (5 bases each). The CDR3 contains 14 residues. Germline values: CDR1 SNHLY, CDR2 FYNNEI. V shed 7 bases and J shed 0 bases, with 11 bases lying between them. In nucleotides, the CDR3 is TGTGCCAGCACCGGGACGGCAAGCACAGATACGCAGTATTTT. It is translated as CASTGTASTDTQYF.

Only a few counts were recorded for this clonotype. The rearrangement joins TRBV25-1 to TRBJ1-1; a weak D match, TRBD1 (5 bases). This CDR3 comprises 16 residues. From germline, CDR1 is MGHDK and CDR2 SYGVNS. The V gene lost 6 bases and the J gene lost 4 bases, with 21 bases spanning the gap. CDR3 in DNA: TGTGCCAGCAGAGGGGCTGGGGGACTGGATGGCACTGAAGCTTTCTTT. Translated, it gives CASRGAGGLDGTEAFF.

The V and J genes are TRBV7-2 and TRBJ2-7; 8 nucleotides align to TRBD1. CDR3 length: 13 residues. Looked up from germline, CDR1 is SGHTA and CDR2 is FQGNSA. The V gene end was trimmed by 5 bases and the J gene end by 5 bases; junction bases not matched to a gene: 5. CDR3 sequence reads: CASSVPDRDEQYF. Here the CDR3 DNA reads TGTGCCAGCAGCGTTCCGGACAGGGACGAGCAGTACTTC.

The chain employs TRBV29-1 and TRBJ1-2; 11 nucleotides line up with TRBD1. The CDR3 length is 16 residues. V lost 3 bases, J lost 5 bases, and 11 bases stayed unmatched. CDR1 SQVTM and CDR2 ANQGSEA come from the germline V gene. CDR3 sequence: CSVDPTGTGGRYGYTF. In DNA form, the CDR3 reads TGCAGCGTTGACCCCACCGGGACAGGGGGGAGGTATGGCTACACCTTC.

This clonotype appeared a few times. CDR3 nucleotide sequence: TGTGCCAGTAGTATCGGGGGCCTGGTTGAAGCTTTCTTT. This translates into CASSIGGLVEAFF. The chain joins TRBV19 to TRBJ1-1, with D possibly being TRBD1 (6 bases). Between the trimmed V and J ends, which lost 3 bases and 7 bases, there was a span of 12 bases. The CDR3 totals 13 residues. The V gene's germline CDR1 is LNHDA and CDR2 SQIVND (reference sequence).

This clonotype was detected only a few times. This rearrangement joins TRBV9 to TRBJ1-6; a weak D match, TRBD1 (5 bases). Trimming cost V 8 bases and J 9 bases, with 24 bases left between them. Germline values: CDR1 SGDLS, CDR2 YYNGEE. The CDR3 sequence is 16 residues long. CDR3 loop: CASGPSLGVLISPLHF. Written as DNA, the CDR3 is TGTGCCAGTGGCCCCTCCTTAGGGGTTTTAATTTCACCCCTCCACTTT.

For this clonotype: A read error may be the cause here, since a much bigger clone is one base away. V usage is TRBV7-9 and J usage is TRBJ1-2; D is ambiguous. This CDR3 spans 13 amino acids. The germline V gene encodes CDR1 SEHNR and CDR2 FQNEAQ (reference sequence). Here the CDR3 reads CATGEDVNYGYIF. CDR3 nucleotides: TGTGCCACCGGGGAAGATGTTAACTATGGCTACATCTTC.

This clonotype was seen a few times. The V and J genes are TRBV5-1 and TRBJ1-2; D gene unclear. Germline loops: CDR1 SGHRS, CDR2 YFSETQ. The CDR3 sequence is 14 residues long. Trimming removed 4 bases from V and 2 bases from J, with 12 bases in between. Written as DNA, the CDR3 is TGCGCCAGCAGCCTTAGGACCGACAACTATGGCTACACCTTC. This sequence encodes CASSLRTDNYGYTF.

The chain has TRBV4-3 and TRBJ1-5; D call uncertain. CDR1 LGHNA and CDR2 YSLEER come from the germline V gene. The V gene lost 0 bases and the J gene lost 5 bases, with 8 bases spanning the gap. The CDR3 is 14 amino acids. This CDR3 is CASSQEGGYQPQHF. CDR3 sequence (DNA): TGCGCCAGCAGCCAAGAAGGCGGATATCAGCCCCAGCATTTT.

This clonotype was picked up many times. The chain recombines TRBV10-3 with TRBJ1-1, with 8 bases lining up with TRBD1. This CDR3 has 12 residues. V trimming: 2 bases; J trimming: 9 bases; junction bases outside the gene matches: 2. Germline values: CDR1 ENHRY, CDR2 SYGVKD. CDR3 sequence: CAISEQGAKAFF. The CDR3 coding sequence is TGTGCCATCAGTGAGCAGGGGGCTAAAGCTTTCTTT.

The chain carries TRBV20-1 and TRBJ2-6, with TRBD2 matching 7 bases. This CDR3 has 13 residues. CDR1 and CDR2 (germline): DFQATT, SNEGSKA (reference sequence). The trim removed 7 bases at V and 2 bases at J, leaving 2 bases unmatched. CDR3 bases: TGCAGTGATGGGGGGGCTGGGGCCAACGTCCTGACTTTC. Residues: CSDGGAGANVLTF.

This clonotype appeared a few times. The genes are TRBV20-1 and TRBJ2-5, with TRBD1 matching over 10 bases. V lost 0 bases to trimming and J lost 10 bases; unmatched junction nucleotides: 14. Germline CDR1 DFQATT, CDR2 SNEGSKA (reference sequence). The CDR3 extends over 16 amino acids. The CDR3 DNA is TGCAGTGCTAGAGATCTGTGGACAGGGGGTCCAGATGGCCAGTACTTC. Its protein product is CSARDLWTGGPDGQYF.

As regards this clonotype: The junction does not match germline at one end; this may be a read error. The V call is TRBV10-3, the J call TRBJ1-4, with 8 bases lining up with TRBD1. Per germline, CDR1 ENHRY and CDR2 SYGVKD. The CDR3 has 14 residues. The CDR3: CASSETGDHEKLFF. DNA for the CDR3: TGTGCCAGCAGTGAGACAGGGGATCATGAAAAACTGTTTTTT.

The chain uses TRBV10-2 and TRBJ1-5; 11 positions agree with TRBD1. V dropped 3 bases and J dropped 10; count of bases not matched to a gene: 5. CDR1 and CDR2 (germline): WSHSY, SAAADI. The CDR3 totals 14 residues. This chain's CDR3 is CASSEGTGGSPQHF. DNA for the CDR3: TGCGCCAGCAGTGAAGGGACAGGGGGGTCACCCCAGCATTTT.

The table lists this clonotype with many counts. The chain couples TRBV7-9 to TRBJ2-5, with D unresolved. Germline V gene data show CDR1 as SEHNR and CDR2 as FQNEAQ (reference sequence). V lost 4 bases and J lost 1, with 4 bases in between. CDR3 length equals 12 residues. The CDR3 region is CASSSRQETQYF. The CDR3 DNA sequence: TGTGCCAGCAGCTCCCGCCAAGAGACCCAGTACTTC.

J is TRBJ2-2 and V is TRBV15, with D perhaps matching TRBD1 (6 bases). The CDR3 spans 14 residues. V gave up 0 bases and J gave up 8 bases, with 10 bases separating them. Germline values: CDR1 LNHNV, CDR2 YYDKDF (reference sequence). The CDR3 nucleotides are TGTGCCACCAGCAGAGATTTAGGGGGAGGGGAGCTGTTTTTT. It codes for CATSRDLGGGELFF.

This clonotype was detected ten times or more. The chain links TRBV29-1 to TRBJ2-5; 7 bases are shared with TRBD2. Germline V gene data show CDR1 as SQVTM and CDR2 as ANQGSEA. V dropped 0 bases and J dropped 1; count of bases not matched to a gene: 2. The CDR3 runs to 14 residues. CDR3 sequence: CSVEDTGGQETQYF. CDR3 bases: TGCAGCGTTGAAGATACGGGGGGCCAAGAGACCCAGTACTTC.